The rows below give T cell receptor beta chains drawn from one sample of a study of T cells in Graves' hyperthyroidism and ophthalmopathy. One entry per CDR3 protein results from TCRdb running MiXCR on the multiplex PCR reads. The sample has about 560,000 distinct CDR3 sequences; 15% to 20% are singletons. Sequenced input: blood. The receptors were gathered from a woman aged 18-29 years with Graves' hyperthyroidism. Each CDR3 is given without its conserved first and last residue.

TRBV28	TRBJ2-6	ASSPGPLGSGANVLT
TRBV20-1	TRBJ2-7	SARVLREQY
TRBV2	TRBJ2-7	AIRRGNYEQY
TRBV30	TRBJ1-5	ASNRGNQPQH
TRBV7-9	TRBJ1-1	ASSTGVGKGGIEAF
TRBV28	TRBJ2-7	ASSSRLAGGYEQY
TRBV20-1	TRBJ2-3	SAPGKPGTDTQY
TRBV19	TRBJ2-3	ASSKRQSTDTQY
TRBV10-3	TRBJ2-6	AISESLGRGASGANVLT
TRBV6-1	TRBJ2-7	ASRRSRLNYEQY
TRBV6-2/TRBV6-3	TRBJ1-5	ASSYARGFLNGNQPQH
TRBV4-3	TRBJ1-1	ASSQDGDRVTEAF
TRBV11-2	TRBJ2-3	ASSSAGTGTDTQY
TRBV5-4	TRBJ1-2	ASSLWGGPYGYT
TRBV28	TRBJ1-6	ASSLLGGDNSPLH
TRBV28	TRBJ1-5	ASRGDREGNQPQH
TRBV7-2	TRBJ2-4	ASSQGHGDIQY
TRBV27	TRBJ2-3	ASSLSIASLSTDTQY
TRBV28	TRBJ2-1	ASVSGSYEQF
TRBV6-1	TRBJ2-7	ASTPTTGGPHEQY
TRBV3-1	TRBJ2-2	ASSQGTALGGELF
TRBV20-1	TRBJ1-2	SAREKRNYGYT
TRBV9	TRBJ2-2	ASSGTENTGELF
TRBV20-1	TRBJ1-1	SARRAVGTEAF
TRBV5-8	TRBJ1-5	ASSKTGLGNQPQH
TRBV20-1	TRBJ2-7	SARDPLPLTGPEQY
TRBV29-1	TRBJ2-3	SVDDTGTSGSTDTQY
TRBV5-5	TRBJ2-1	ASTPGRGVNEQF
TRBV10-3	TRBJ2-1	AIREDRGRNEQF
TRBV10-3	TRBJ2-7	AISVAPGTSSYEQY
TRBV12-3/TRBV12-4	TRBJ1-2	ASSPGPLAYGYT
TRBV6-2/TRBV6-3	TRBJ1-1	ASSYSRVDTEAF
TRBV5-6	TRBJ2-4	ASSLMGLADLAKNIQY
TRBV7-8	TRBJ2-5	ASSKAGGRETQY
TRBV20-1	TRBJ2-1	SAPPHSGRGDEQF
TRBV19	TRBJ1-3	ASSTRRQAGTIY
TRBV7-3	TRBJ2-4	ASSLKNLGPQNIQY
TRBV4-3	TRBJ2-2	ASSQDRQGTGELF
TRBV10-2	TRBJ2-7	ASTLGGADEQY
TRBV24-1	TRBJ2-7	ATSGRGASPYEQY
TRBV20-1	TRBJ2-7	SARVLQGVNSYEQY
TRBV7-2	TRBJ1-5	ASSFGGVGQPQH
TRBV4-1	TRBJ1-2	ASSQQGGVQT
TRBV5-1	TRBJ1-4	ASSSDRDGEKLF
TRBV12-5	TRBJ2-1	ASGFPAGGSYNEQF
TRBV29-1	TRBJ2-2	SVDTSGRAGGTGELF
TRBV5-1	TRBJ1-6	ASSFGTGIWTSPLH
TRBV7-9	TRBJ2-3	ASSLFVPDTQY
TRBV20-1	TRBJ1-5	SASRGPRSNQPQH
TRBV20-1	TRBJ2-7	SARGRDYFYEQY
TRBV5-1	TRBJ2-3	ASSLDDLTTDTQY
TRBV2	TRBJ2-7	ASSEALPGGSDSYEQY
TRBV7-9	TRBJ2-5	ASSLISETQY
TRBV9	TRBJ2-2	ASSYRERPSNTGELF
TRBV19	TRBJ1-5	ATSMGLAQPQH